This T cell receptor (beta chain) was sequenced during a study of cytomegalovirus exposure and HLA in healthy donors. Regarding the study as a whole: Among CMV-associated TCR beta chains, most appeared HLA-restricted in a later analysis.

The PCR had 60 Vbeta and 13 Jbeta primers. TCRdb's copy holds only in-frame clones and misses some; the assay was immunoSEQ multiplex PCR. The table shows about 130,000 clones, with approximately 71% occurring only once. This CDR3 comprises 13 residues. With V trimmed by 5 bases and J by 5 bases, 3 bases remained unmatched. The germline gives CDR1 SGHNT, CDR2 YYREEE (reference sequence). Note on this clone: Its antigen remains unidentified.

Sample: PBMCs. The TCR comes from a woman aged 45 to 65 in good health and CMV-seronegative. The chain is built from TRBV5-4 and TRBJ2-4; the match to TRBD1 covers 8 bases. The CDR3 is CASRAQGENIQYF. DNA of the CDR3: TGTGCCAGCAGGGCACAGGGGGAAAACATTCAGTACTTC.